The 21 T cell receptor beta chains presented below share a single source sample, sequenced in a study of T cells in Graves' hyperthyroidism and ophthalmopathy (dated by TCRdb to between 2018 and 2021). Library prep was done by multiplex PCR. TCRdb names Illumina HiSeq 2000 as the instrument used. Amplification of TCR beta CDR3 regions was carried out from RNA transcripts. A first-round RT-PCR of the TCR CDR3 used the HTBI primer set with the Qiagen OneStep RT-PCR kit. The raw public reads went through TCRdb reprocessing: fastp at Q25, MiXCR clone calling, in-frame beta chains kept. Entries are consolidated by CDR3 protein sequence, retaining the most common genes and DNA. This sample has under 400,000 distinct CDR3 sequences in its table, and about 20% of those were observed once. In total, the top ten clones hold around 47% of the sample. What was sequenced was blood. The receptors were sampled from a woman aged 45-60 years with Graves' hyperthyroidism.

This chain joins TRBV7-2 and TRBJ2-1, with 7 bases aligning to TRBD2. CDR3 length: 15 residues. CDR1 is SGHTA and CDR2 is FQGNSA in the germline V gene. Germline trimming cut 3 bases from V and 8 bases from J; bases unmatched to any gene: 10. The CDR3 protein is CASSLLRGTGYEQFF. The CDR3 DNA follows: TGTGCCAGCAGCTTGTTGCGGGGGACTGGCTATGAGCAGTTCTTC.

This clonotype was found many times. This chain joins TRBV18 and TRBJ2-2, with 8 positions matching TRBD1. The germline V gene encodes CDR1 KGHSH and CDR2 LQKENI. This CDR3 has 18 amino acids. The V gene end was trimmed by 4 bases and the J gene end by 5 bases; junction bases not matched to a gene: 15. The CDR3 region has the DNA TGTGCCAGCTCACTTACGGTGCTGGGACAGGACATTACCGGGGAGCTGTTTTTT. Encoded protein: CASSLTVLGQDITGELFF.

This clonotype was counted many times. The chain uses TRBV5-6 and TRBJ1-2, with a tentative D call TRBD1 (5 bases). Germline assignment: CDR1 SGHDT and CDR2 YYEEEE. V was shortened by 4 bases and J by 3 bases, with 7 bases between the two germline ends. The CDR3 totals 12 residues. The CDR3 sequence: CASSPGDYGYTF. DNA for the CDR3: TGTGCCAGCAGCCCGGGGGACTATGGCTACACCTTC.

The chain couples TRBV28 to TRBJ1-2, with D uncertain. This CDR3 spans 14 amino acids. V lost 2 bases to trimming and J lost 3 bases, with 10 bases between them. Germline values: CDR1 MDHEN, CDR2 SYDVKM. The CDR3 protein is CASSLDGRDYGYTF. The CDR3 DNA reads as TGTGCCAGCAGTTTAGATGGTAGGGACTATGGCTACACCTTC.

The chain joins TRBV14 to TRBJ1-6; the D is unclear. The ends were cut back, 0 bases at V and 0 bases at J, with 24 bases in the middle. Per germline, CDR1 SGHDN and CDR2 FVKESK. The CDR3 is 22 residues long. CDR3 in DNA: TGTGCCAGCAGCCAAGATATATTCCGGGGAGGAGGTCTCAGCTCCTATAATTCACCCCTCCACTTT. Translated: CASSQDIFRGGGLSSYNSPLHF.

There are many counts of this clonotype. The chain carries TRBV20-1 and TRBJ2-1, with a possible D match to TRBD2 (6 bases). V was shortened by 0 bases and J by 7 bases, with 28 bases between the two germline ends. This CDR3 is 19 amino acids long. Germline V gene sequence: CDR1 DFQATT, CDR2 SNEGSKA (reference sequence). The CDR3: CSARDLKGLSSWQINEQFF. The CDR3 region has the DNA TGCAGTGCTAGAGATCTGAAAGGACTATCTAGCTGGCAGATTAATGAGCAGTTCTTC.

The J gene is TRBJ1-3, the V gene TRBV11-2; unclear D gene. The germline V gene encodes CDR1 SGHAT and CDR2 FQNNGV. Trimming pared 5 bases from V and 0 bases from J, leaving 11 bases between. The CDR3 covers 15 residues. This CDR3 is CASSRWVSSGNTIYF. CDR3 nucleotides: TGTGCCAGCAGCAGATGGGTCTCCTCTGGAAACACCATATATTTT.

This clonotype came up many times. This rearrangement joins TRBV30 to TRBJ2-1, with 9 bases fitting TRBD2. Germline CDR1 is GTSNPN and CDR2 is SVGIG (reference sequence). Trimming cost V 3 bases and J 0 bases; bases outside gene matches: 3. This CDR3 has 15 amino acids. Here the CDR3 reads CAWRRLAASYNEQFF. CDR3 coding DNA: TGTGCCTGGAGGCGACTAGCGGCCTCCTACAATGAGCAGTTCTTC.

The V gene is TRBV30, the J gene TRBJ2-7; D gene uncertain. Germline CDR1 is GTSNPN and CDR2 is SVGIG (reference sequence). V shed 3 bases and J shed 0 bases, with 6 bases lying between them. This CDR3 spans 12 amino acids. CDR3 DNA sequence: TGTGCCTGGAGAGGCAACTCCTACGAGCAGTACTTC. Translation: CAWRGNSYEQYF.

Ten or more counts support this clonotype. The chain recombines TRBV6-1 with TRBJ2-7, with a possible D match to TRBD2 (6 bases). The CDR3 has 15 residues. V was trimmed by 4 bases and J by 3 bases, leaving 16 bases between them. Germline V gene data show CDR1 as MNHNS and CDR2 as SASEGT. Written as DNA, the CDR3 is TGTGCCAGCAGTGCTGGGTCTAGCGTAGACTACGAGCAGTACTTC. Protein product: CASSAGSSVDYEQYF.

V is TRBV13 and J is TRBJ2-7, with D perhaps TRBD1 (5 bases). Germline values: CDR1 PRHDT, CDR2 FYEKMQ (reference sequence). CDR3 length: 13 amino acids. Trimming removed 6 bases from V and 2 bases from J, with 11 bases in between. CDR3 sequence: CASRHRTTYEQYF. CDR3 DNA: TGTGCCAGCAGGCACAGGACCACCTACGAGCAGTACTTC.

This clonotype has ten or more counts. The CDR3 DNA reads TGTGCCAGCAGCCAAGATAAAATAACCCAGTACTTC. Its translation is CASSQDKITQYF. This chain uses TRBV3-1 with TRBJ2-5; no definite D call. Germline V gene lookup returns CDR1 LGHDT and CDR2 YNNKEL (reference sequence). V was cut by 0 bases and J by 8 bases, with 7 bases left in between. The CDR3 sequence is 12 residues long.

This clonotype has only one observation. This may come from a read error, since a much larger clone is one base off. V and J are TRBV2 and TRBJ1-4; TRBD1 matches 8 bases. The germline CDR1 and CDR2 sequences are SNHLY and FYNNEI. This CDR3 region has 15 residues. The CDR3 here is CASLPQGAGNEKLSF. The CDR3 DNA reads TGTGCCAGCCTACCCCAGGGGGCAGGGAATGAAAAACTGTCTTTT.

The table lists this clonotype with many counts. The V and J genes are TRBV27 and TRBJ2-3, with D perhaps being TRBD1 or TRBD2 (5 bases each). The CDR3 has 15 amino acids. Trimming took 7 bases from V and 3 from J, leaving 17 bases between them. The germline CDR1 and CDR2 sequences are MNHEY and SMNVEV (reference sequence). CDR3 amino acids: CASTFSGRETDTQYF. Written as DNA, the CDR3 is TGTGCCAGCACCTTTTCGGGCAGGGAGACAGATACGCAGTATTTT.

The chain recombines TRBV12-5 with TRBJ1-3; D gene ambiguous. Germline lookup yields CDR1 LGHNT and CDR2 FRNRAP. Trimming took 5 bases from V and 0 from J, leaving 11 bases between them. The CDR3 is 15 amino acids. The CDR3 here is CASGPWTGSGNTIYF. Written as DNA, the CDR3 is TGTGCTAGTGGTCCCTGGACTGGCTCTGGAAACACCATATATTTT. The full variable domain, completed using reference TRBV12-5 and TRBJ1-3, is DARVTQTPRHKVTEMGQEVTMRCQPILGHNTVFWYRQTMMQGLELLAYFRNRAPLDDSGMPKDRFSAEMPDATLATLKIQPSEPRDSAVYFCASGPWTGSGNTIYFGEGSWLTVV.

This clonotype has more than one count but fewer than ten. V is TRBV7-4 and J is TRBJ1-4; the D is unclear. Germline V gives CDR1 SGHVT, CDR2 SQSDAQ. This CDR3 has 14 amino acids. The V end lost 5 bases, the J end lost 7 bases, and 14 bases lay between the germline ends. In DNA form, the CDR3 reads TGTGCCAGCAGCCCCACCCGGAGTGGTGAAAAACTGTTTTTT. Protein: CASSPTRSGEKLFF.

There are a few counts of this clonotype. The V gene is TRBV29-1, the J gene TRBJ1-1, with a weak D call TRBD1 (5 bases). Deletions cut 4 bases from V and 1 base from J, with 10 bases between. CDR3 size: 13 residues. Germline lookup yields CDR1 SQVTM and CDR2 ANQGSEA. In DNA, the CDR3 is TGCAGCGTTGCGGGGGGACGGAACACTGAAGCTTTCTTT. This translates into CSVAGGRNTEAFF.

This clonotype was counted only a few times. The rearrangement joins TRBV27 to TRBJ1-5; D is perhaps TRBD1 (6 bases). Trimming stripped 5 bases from V and 7 bases from J, with 18 bases between. This CDR3 is 15 amino acids long. Germline V lookup: CDR1 MNHEY, CDR2 SMNVEV (reference sequence). CDR3 DNA sequence: TGTGCCAGCAGTAAAGCAGGGGTAGCGGTCCAGCCCCAGCATTTT. Encoded protein: CASSKAGVAVQPQHF.

The gene calls are TRBV28 and TRBJ1-6; D not resolved. Trimming cost V 9 bases and J 7 bases, with 10 bases left between them. Looked up from germline, CDR1 is MDHEN and CDR2 is SYDVKM. The CDR3 runs to 12 residues. The CDR3 loop is CASEGKNSPLHF. CDR3 nucleotides: TGTGCCAGTGAGGGAAAGAATTCACCCCTCCACTTT. The complete variable domain, with remaining parts taken from reference TRBV28 and TRBJ1-6, reads DVKVTQSSRYLVKRTGEKVFLECVQDMDHENMFWYRQDPGLGLRLIYFSYDVKMKEKGDIPEGYSVSREKKERFSLILESASTNQTSMYLCASEGKNSPLHFGNGTRLTVT.

The CDR3 DNA reads TGTGCCAGCAGTCCCCCGGGTAGCTACCAAGAGACCCAGTACTTC. The encoded protein is CASSPPGSYQETQYF. V and J are TRBV12-3 or TRBV12-4 and TRBJ2-5; D not resolved. V was trimmed by 5 bases and J by 0 bases, leaving 13 bases between them. This CDR3 spans 15 amino acids.

To note about this clonotype: This sequence may be a read error, since a much larger clone differs from it by one base. J is TRBJ2-3 and V is TRBV2, with TRBD2 as a possible D gene (6 bases). The CDR3 is 17 residues long. The V gene's germline CDR1 is SNHLY and CDR2 FYNNEI. Here the CDR3 DNA reads TGTGCCAGCGCCGAAGGAGGGACCCTTCCTAGCACAGGTACGCAGTATTTT. Its protein is CASAEGGTLPSTGTQYF.